Listed here is a single T cell receptor (beta chain). Measured with immunoSEQ multiplex PCR; TCRdb has only the in-frame clones, and not every one. This sample has about 26,000 clones, with 84% found just once. The junction had 9 bases not matched to a gene; V was cut back by 5 bases and J by 2 bases. CDR1 is MDHEN, CDR2 SYDVKM, per germline. The CDR3 has 15 amino acids. Time point here: recipient sample about 28 days before transplant, after cytoreduction. The source of the sample is a study of T cell clonotyping in hematopoietic cell transplantation. The chain recombines TRBV28 with TRBJ2-7, with TRBD1 matching 7 bases. Sequenced here: peripheral blood mononuclear cells, sampled before stem cell transplant. The receptor comes from a woman aged 55-70 years with acute myeloid leukemia. Some clones in this sample may be carry-over from other donors' samples. CDR3 sequence (DNA): TGTGCCAGCAGTCCCTTAGGGACAGCTCCCTACGAGCAGTACTTC. Protein sequence: CASSPLGTAPYEQYF.